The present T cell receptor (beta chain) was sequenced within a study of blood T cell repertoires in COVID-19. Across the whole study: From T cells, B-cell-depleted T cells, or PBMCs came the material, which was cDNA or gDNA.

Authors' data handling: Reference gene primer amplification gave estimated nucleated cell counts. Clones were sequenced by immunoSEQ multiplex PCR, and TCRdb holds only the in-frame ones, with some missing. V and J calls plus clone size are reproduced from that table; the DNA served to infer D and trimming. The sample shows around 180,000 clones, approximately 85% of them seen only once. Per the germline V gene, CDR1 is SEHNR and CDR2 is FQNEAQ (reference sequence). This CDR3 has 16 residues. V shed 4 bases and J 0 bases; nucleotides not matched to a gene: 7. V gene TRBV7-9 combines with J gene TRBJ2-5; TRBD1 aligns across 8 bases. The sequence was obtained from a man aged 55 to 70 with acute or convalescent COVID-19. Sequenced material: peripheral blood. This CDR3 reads CASSSGQGGYQETQYF. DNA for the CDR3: TGTGCCAGCAGCTCCGGACAGGGCGGGTACCAAGAGACCCAGTACTTC.